The 7 T cell receptor beta chains reported below all come from one sample, sequenced in a study of beta chain features in type 1 diabetes. cDNA synthesis used the whole RNA isolate, giving expressed TCRB sequences. Measured with immunoSEQ multiplex PCR; TCRdb has only the in-frame clones, and not every one. The repertoire holds approximately 200,000 clones, with roughly 9.6% as singletons. Sequenced input: naive CD4+ T cells from blood. All receptors come from a woman aged 18-29 years in good health.

In nucleotides, the CDR3 is TGTGCCAGCAGACCGAGAGGGGGGGATACCGGGGAGCTGTTTTTT. Translated, it gives CASRPRGGDTGELFF. This chain joins TRBV7-9 and TRBJ2-2, with a weak D call TRBD2 (7 bases). Deletions cut 6 bases from V and 5 bases from J, with 16 bases between. This CDR3 is built from 15 residues. Looked up from germline, CDR1 is SEHNR and CDR2 is FQNEAQ (reference sequence).

The V gene is TRBV9, the J gene TRBJ2-7; 11 bases agree with TRBD1. This CDR3 is built from 15 residues. Unmatched junction bases numbered 5, after V lost 2 bases and J lost 4 bases. Germline CDR1 reads SGDLS; CDR2 reads YYNGEE. The CDR3 DNA sequence: TGTGCCAGCAGCGTCGGACAGGGGGCGGTTTACGAGCAGTACTTC. Translation gives CASSVGQGAVYEQYF.

The rearrangement uses TRBV5-1 and TRBJ1-2; 8 nucleotides agree with TRBD1. From germline, CDR1 is SGHRS and CDR2 YFSETQ. Trimming cost V 4 bases and J 7 bases; bases outside gene matches: 9. CDR3 length: 14 amino acids. CDR3 residues: CASSMDREGSGYTF. In DNA form, the CDR3 reads TGCGCCAGCAGCATGGACAGGGAAGGGAGTGGCTACACCTTC.

This clone was counted only a few times. The V gene is TRBV27, the J gene TRBJ2-7, with D unclear. Germline V gene lookup returns CDR1 MNHEY and CDR2 SMNVEV (reference sequence). V lost 4 bases and J lost 3, with 10 bases in between. This CDR3 has 13 amino acids. CDR3 sequence reads: CASSSTESYEQYF. The CDR3 bases are TGTGCCAGCAGTTCAACAGAGAGCTACGAGCAGTACTTC.

This clone was detected only a few times. The sample contains more than one DNA sequence encoding this CDR3. V gene TRBV5-1 combines with J gene TRBJ2-7; 10 positions match TRBD1. There are 14 residues in the CDR3. V gave up 7 bases and J gave up 4 bases; unmatched junction bases: 8. Germline assignment: CDR1 SGHRS and CDR2 YFSETQ. The CDR3 here is CASSAGQGLYEQYF. The CDR3 bases are TGCGCCAGCTCGGCGGGACAGGGGCTATACGAGCAGTACTTC.

The chain carries TRBV25-1 and TRBJ1-2, with 11 bases fitting TRBD1. V was pared by 4 bases and J by 8 bases, with 12 bases of the junction left unmatched. Germline CDR1 is MGHDK and CDR2 is SYGVNS. The CDR3 spans 16 residues. This CDR3 is CASSGTPGQGGSGYTF. The DNA for the CDR3 is TGTGCCAGCAGTGGAACTCCGGGACAGGGGGGTAGCGGCTACACCTTC.

The sample holds a few counts of this clone. The chain recombines TRBV2 with TRBJ1-2, with 7 bases lining up with TRBD1. The CDR3 covers 13 residues. Germline CDR1 is SNHLY and CDR2 is FYNNEI. V trimming: 5 bases; J trimming: 10 bases; junction bases outside the gene matches: 10. The CDR3 coding sequence is TGTGCCAGCAGTCCACAGGGTACAGGGGACTACACCTTC. This codes for CASSPQGTGDYTF. Variable domain in full (rest from reference TRBV2 and TRBJ1-2): EPEVTQTPSHQVTQMGQEVILRCVPISNHLYFYWYRQILGQKVEFLVSFYNNEISEKSEIFDDQFSVERPDGSNFTLKIRSTKLEDSAMYFCASSPQGTGDYTFGSGTRLTVV.